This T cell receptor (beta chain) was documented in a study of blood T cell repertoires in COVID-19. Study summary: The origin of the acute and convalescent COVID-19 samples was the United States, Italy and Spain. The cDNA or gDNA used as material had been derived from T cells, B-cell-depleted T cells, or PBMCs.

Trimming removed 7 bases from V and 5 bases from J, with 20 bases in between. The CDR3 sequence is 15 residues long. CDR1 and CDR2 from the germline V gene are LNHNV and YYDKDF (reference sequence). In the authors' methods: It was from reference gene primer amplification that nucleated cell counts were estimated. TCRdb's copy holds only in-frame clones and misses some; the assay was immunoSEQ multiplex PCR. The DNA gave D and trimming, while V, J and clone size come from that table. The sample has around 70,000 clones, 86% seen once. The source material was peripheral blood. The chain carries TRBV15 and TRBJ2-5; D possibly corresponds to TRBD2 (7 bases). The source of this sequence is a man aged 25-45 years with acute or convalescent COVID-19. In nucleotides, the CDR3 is TGTGCCACCACCCGCTGGGGGGGGCAGTTGGAGACCCAGTACTTC. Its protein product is CATTRWGGQLETQYF.